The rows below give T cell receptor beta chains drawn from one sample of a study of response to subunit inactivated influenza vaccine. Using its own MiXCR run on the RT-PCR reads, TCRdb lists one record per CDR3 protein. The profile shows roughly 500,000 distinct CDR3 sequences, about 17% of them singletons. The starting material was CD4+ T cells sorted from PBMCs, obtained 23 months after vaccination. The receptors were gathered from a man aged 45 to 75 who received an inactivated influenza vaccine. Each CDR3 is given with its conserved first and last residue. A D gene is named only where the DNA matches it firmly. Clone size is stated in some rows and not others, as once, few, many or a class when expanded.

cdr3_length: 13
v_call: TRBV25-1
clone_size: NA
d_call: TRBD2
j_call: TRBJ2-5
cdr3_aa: CASSEYGRDTQYF
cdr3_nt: TGTGCCAGCAGTGAATATGGGAGGGATACCCAGTACTTC

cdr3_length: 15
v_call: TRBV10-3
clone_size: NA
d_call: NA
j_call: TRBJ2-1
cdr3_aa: CAISDPRTKVVEQFF
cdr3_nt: TGTGCCATCAGTGACCCTCGGACCAAGGTGGTTGAGCAGTTCTTC

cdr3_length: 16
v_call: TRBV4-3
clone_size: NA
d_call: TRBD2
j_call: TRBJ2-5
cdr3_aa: CASSQELAGLQETQYF
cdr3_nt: TGCGCCAGCAGCCAAGAGCTAGCGGGACTGCAAGAGACCCAGTACTTC

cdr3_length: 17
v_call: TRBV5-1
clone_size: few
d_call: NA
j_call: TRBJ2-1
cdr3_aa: CASSSSGTRMNHNEQFF
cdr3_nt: TGCGCCAGCAGCAGCTCCGGGACTCGGATGAACCACAATGAGCAGTTCTTC

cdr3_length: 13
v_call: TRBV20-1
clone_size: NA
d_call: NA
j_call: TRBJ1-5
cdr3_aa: CSASDRSNQPQHF
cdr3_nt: TGCAGTGCTAGTGACAGAAGCAATCAGCCCCAGCATTTT

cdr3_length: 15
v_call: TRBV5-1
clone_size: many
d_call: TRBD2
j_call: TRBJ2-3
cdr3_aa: CASSVIAGGTDTQYF
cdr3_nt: TGCGCCAGCAGCGTCATTGCGGGAGGCACAGATACGCAGTATTTT

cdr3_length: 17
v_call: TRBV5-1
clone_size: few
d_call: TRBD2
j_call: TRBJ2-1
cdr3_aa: CASSSRTSGRNVNEQFF
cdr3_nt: TGCGCCAGCAGCTCCAGGACTAGCGGGAGGAATGTCAATGAGCAGTTCTTC

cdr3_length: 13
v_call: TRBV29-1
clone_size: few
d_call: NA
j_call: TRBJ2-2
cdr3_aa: CSIRHRVTGELFF
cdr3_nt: TGCAGCATACGGCACAGGGTCACCGGGGAGCTGTTTTTT

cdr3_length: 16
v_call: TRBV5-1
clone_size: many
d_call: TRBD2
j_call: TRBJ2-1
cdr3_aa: CASTQRLAGGPNEQFF
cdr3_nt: TGCGCCAGCACCCAAAGACTAGCGGGGGGGCCCAATGAGCAGTTCTTC

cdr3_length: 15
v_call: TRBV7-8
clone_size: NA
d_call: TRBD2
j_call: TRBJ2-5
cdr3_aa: CASSLPGGGLQTQYF
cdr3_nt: TGTGCCAGCAGCTTACCCGGCGGGGGACTCCAGACCCAGTACTTC

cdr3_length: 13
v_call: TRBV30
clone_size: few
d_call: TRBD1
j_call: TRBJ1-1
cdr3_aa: CAWDRGGRDEAFF
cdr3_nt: TGTGCCTGGGACAGGGGAGGCCGAGATGAAGCTTTCTTT

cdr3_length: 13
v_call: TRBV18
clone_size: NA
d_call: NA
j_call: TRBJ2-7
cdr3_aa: CASSPQQGGEQYF
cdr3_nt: TGTGCCAGCTCACCTCAACAGGGAGGCGAGCAGTACTTC

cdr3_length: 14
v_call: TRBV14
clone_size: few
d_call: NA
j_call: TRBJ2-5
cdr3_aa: CASSRGDPMGTQYF
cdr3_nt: TGTGCCAGCAGCCGAGGAGATCCCATGGGGACCCAGTACTTC

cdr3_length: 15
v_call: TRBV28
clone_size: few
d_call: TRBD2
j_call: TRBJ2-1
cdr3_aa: CASSFRLAGVNEQFF
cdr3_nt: TGTGCCAGCAGTTTTAGACTAGCGGGAGTGAATGAGCAGTTCTTC

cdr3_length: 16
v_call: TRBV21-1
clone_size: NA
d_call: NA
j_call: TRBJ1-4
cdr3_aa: CASSSQPGPKNEKLFF
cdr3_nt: TGTGCCAGCAGCTCACAGCCGGGACCGAAGAATGAAAAACTGTTTTTT

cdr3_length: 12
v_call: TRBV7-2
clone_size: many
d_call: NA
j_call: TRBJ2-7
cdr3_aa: CASSKSAYEQYF
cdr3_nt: TGTGCCAGCAGCAAGTCGGCCTACGAGCAGTACTTC

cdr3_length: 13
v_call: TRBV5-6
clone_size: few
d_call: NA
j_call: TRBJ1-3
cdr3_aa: CASSYNSGNTIYF
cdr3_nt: TGTGCCAGCAGCTACAACTCTGGAAACACCATATATTTT

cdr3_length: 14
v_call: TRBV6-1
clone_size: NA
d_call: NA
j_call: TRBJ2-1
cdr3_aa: CASTVDSSYNEQFF
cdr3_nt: TGTGCCAGCACCGTGGACAGCTCCTACAATGAGCAGTTCTTC

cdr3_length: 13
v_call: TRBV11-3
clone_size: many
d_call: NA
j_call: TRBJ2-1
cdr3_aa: CASSLDYKSEQFF
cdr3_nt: TGTGCCAGCAGCTTAGATTACAAAAGTGAGCAGTTCTTC

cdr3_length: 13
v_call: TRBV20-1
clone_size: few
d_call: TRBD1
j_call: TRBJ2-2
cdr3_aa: CSTSGGGTGELFF
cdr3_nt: TGCAGTACCTCAGGGGGTGGCACCGGGGAGCTGTTTTTT

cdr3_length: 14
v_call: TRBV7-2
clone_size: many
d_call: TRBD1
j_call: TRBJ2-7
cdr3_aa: CASSLEPGGYEQYF
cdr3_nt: TGTGCCAGCAGCTTAGAACCAGGGGGCTACGAGCAGTACTTC

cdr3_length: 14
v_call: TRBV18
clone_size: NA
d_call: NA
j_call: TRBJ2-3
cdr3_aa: CASSKTGREDTQYF
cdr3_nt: TGTGCCAGCTCGAAGACAGGGAGGGAAGATACGCAGTATTTT

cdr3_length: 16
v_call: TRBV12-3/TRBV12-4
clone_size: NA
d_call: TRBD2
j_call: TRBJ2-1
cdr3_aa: CASSPPGLAGYNEQFF
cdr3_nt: TGTGCCAGCAGTCCCCCGGGACTAGCGGGGTACAATGAGCAGTTCTTC

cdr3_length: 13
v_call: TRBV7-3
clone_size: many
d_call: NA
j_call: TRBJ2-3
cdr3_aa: CASSLKRGDTQYF
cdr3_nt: TGTGCCAGCAGCTTAAAACGGGGAGATACGCAGTATTTT

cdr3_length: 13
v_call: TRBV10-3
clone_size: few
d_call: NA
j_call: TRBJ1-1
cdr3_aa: CAISEGLNTEAFF
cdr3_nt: TGTGCCATCAGTGAAGGCTTGAACACTGAAGCTTTCTTT

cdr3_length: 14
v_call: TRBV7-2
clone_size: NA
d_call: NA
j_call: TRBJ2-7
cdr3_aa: CASSLGGRDYEQYF
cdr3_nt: TGTGCCAGCAGCTTAGGGGGCAGAGACTACGAGCAGTACTTC

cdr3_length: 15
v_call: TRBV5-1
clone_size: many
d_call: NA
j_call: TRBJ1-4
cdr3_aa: CASSVASSTNEKLFF
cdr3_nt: TGCGCCAGCAGCGTGGCAAGTTCAACTAATGAAAAACTGTTTTTT

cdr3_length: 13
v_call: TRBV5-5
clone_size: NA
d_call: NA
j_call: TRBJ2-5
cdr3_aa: CASSIHRQETQYF
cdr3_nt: TGTGCCAGCAGTATACATCGCCAAGAGACCCAGTACTTC

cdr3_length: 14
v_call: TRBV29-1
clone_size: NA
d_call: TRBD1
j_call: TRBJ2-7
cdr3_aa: CSVEGTGGFYEQYF
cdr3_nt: TGCAGCGTTGAAGGGACAGGGGGCTTCTACGAGCAGTACTTC

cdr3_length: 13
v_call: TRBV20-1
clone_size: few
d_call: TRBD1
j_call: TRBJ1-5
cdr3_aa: CSASGQGDQPQHF
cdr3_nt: TGCAGTGCTAGCGGGCAGGGGGACCAGCCCCAGCATTTT

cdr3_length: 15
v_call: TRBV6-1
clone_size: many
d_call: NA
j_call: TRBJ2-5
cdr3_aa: CASSPTRPGVETQYF
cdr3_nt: TGTGCCAGCAGCCCGACAAGGCCAGGGGTGGAGACCCAGTACTTC

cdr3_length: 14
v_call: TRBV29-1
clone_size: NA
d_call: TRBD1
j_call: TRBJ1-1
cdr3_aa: CSAGTGGGITEAFF
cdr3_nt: TGCAGCGCCGGGACAGGGGGAGGGATCACTGAAGCTTTCTTT

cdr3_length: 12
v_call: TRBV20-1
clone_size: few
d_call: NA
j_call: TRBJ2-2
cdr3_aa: CSARKNTGELFF
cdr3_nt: TGCAGTGCTAGAAAGAACACCGGGGAGCTGTTTTTT

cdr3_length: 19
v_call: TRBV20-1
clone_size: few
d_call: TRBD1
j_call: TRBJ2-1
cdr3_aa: CSASILPRSGTGLYNEQFF
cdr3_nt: TGCAGTGCTAGCATATTGCCGCGGTCCGGGACAGGGCTTTACAATGAGCAGTTCTTC

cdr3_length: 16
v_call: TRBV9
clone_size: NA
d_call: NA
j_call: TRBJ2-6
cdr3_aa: CASSVTDTAGANVLTF
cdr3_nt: TGTGCCAGCAGCGTAACCGACACGGCTGGGGCCAACGTCCTGACTTTT

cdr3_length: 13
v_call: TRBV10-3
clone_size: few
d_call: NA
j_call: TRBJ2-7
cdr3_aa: CAISEGGVYEQYF
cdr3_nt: TGTGCCATCAGTGAGGGGGGAGTGTACGAGCAGTACTTC

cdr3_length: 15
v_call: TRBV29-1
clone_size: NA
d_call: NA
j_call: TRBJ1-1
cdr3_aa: CSVRVVPTLNTEAFF
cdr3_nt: TGCAGCGTCAGGGTTGTCCCCACCTTGAACACTGAAGCTTTCTTT

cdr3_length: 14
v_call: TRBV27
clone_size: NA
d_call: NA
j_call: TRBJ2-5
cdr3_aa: CASRERGYQETQYF
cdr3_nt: TGTGCCAGCAGAGAAAGGGGGTACCAAGAGACCCAGTACTTC

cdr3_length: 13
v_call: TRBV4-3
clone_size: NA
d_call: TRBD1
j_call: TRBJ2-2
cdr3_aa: CASSRGTGGELFF
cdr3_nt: TGCGCCAGCAGCAGAGGGACAGGCGGGGAGCTGTTTTTT

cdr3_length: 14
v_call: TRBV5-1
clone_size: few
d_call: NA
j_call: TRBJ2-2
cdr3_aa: CASRAGEITGELFF
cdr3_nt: TGCGCCAGCAGGGCCGGGGAAATCACCGGGGAGCTGTTTTTT

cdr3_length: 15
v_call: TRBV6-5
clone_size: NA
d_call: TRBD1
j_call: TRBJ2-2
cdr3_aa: CASSYQAGGRRELFF
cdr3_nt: TGTGCCAGCAGTTACCAGGCAGGGGGCCGGAGGGAGCTGTTTTTT

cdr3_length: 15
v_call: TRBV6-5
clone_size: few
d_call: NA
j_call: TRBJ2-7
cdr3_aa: CASSYNLRSSYEQYF
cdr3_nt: TGTGCCAGCAGTTATAATCTGAGGAGCTCCTACGAGCAGTACTTC

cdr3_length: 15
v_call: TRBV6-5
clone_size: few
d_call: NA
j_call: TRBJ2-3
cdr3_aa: CASSYTGWSTDTQYF
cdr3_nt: TGTGCCAGCAGTTACACGGGGTGGAGCACAGATACGCAGTATTTT

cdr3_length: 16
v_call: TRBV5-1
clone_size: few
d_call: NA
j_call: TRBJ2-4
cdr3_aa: CASSRDLAIAKNIQYF
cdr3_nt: TGCGCCAGCAGCCGCGACCTAGCTATAGCCAAAAACATTCAGTACTTC

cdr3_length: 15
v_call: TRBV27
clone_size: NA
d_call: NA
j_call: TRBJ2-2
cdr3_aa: CASSFRLANTGELFF
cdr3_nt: TGTGCCAGCAGTTTTAGACTAGCGAACACCGGGGAGCTGTTTTTT